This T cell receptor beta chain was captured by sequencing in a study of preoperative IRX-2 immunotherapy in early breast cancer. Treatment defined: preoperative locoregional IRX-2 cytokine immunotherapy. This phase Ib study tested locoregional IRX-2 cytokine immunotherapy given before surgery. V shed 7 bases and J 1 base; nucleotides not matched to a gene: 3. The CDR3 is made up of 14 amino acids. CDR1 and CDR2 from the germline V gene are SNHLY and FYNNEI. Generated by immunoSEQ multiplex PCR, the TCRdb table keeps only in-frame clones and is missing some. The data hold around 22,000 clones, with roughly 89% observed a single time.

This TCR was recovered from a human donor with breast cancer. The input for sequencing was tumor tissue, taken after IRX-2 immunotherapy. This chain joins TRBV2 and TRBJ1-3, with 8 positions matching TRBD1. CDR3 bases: TGTGCCAGCAATACAGGGGGATCTGGAAACACCATATATTTT. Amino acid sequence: CASNTGGSGNTIYF.